The clone carrying this T cell receptor (beta chain) occurred many times. The time point denotes: persistent/refractory GD, antithyroid drugs over 5 years with positive TRAb. Scientists built the TCR library using RNA that was extracted from PBMCs. The data are from a study of regulatory T cells in long-lasting Graves disease. Trimming shortened V by 2 bases and J by 7 bases, and 11 bases separated the two germline ends. Germline V lookup: CDR1 SGHAT, CDR2 FQNNGV. The CDR3 runs 13 residues. The authors built TCR beta libraries using iRepertoire HTBI primers and Arm-PCR of CDR3 regions. MiXCR was run by TCRdb on the multiplex PCR reads, yielding one entry per CDR3 protein. Found here are 650,000 to 850,000 distinct CDR3 sequences, about 32% of them singletons; the top ten hold 40% to 55%.

The sequencing here drew on peripheral blood mononuclear cells (PBMCs), taken when the disease was refractory, from a patient treated with antithyroid drugs. The clonotype comes from a female donor with Graves disease. This chain connects TRBV11-2 to TRBJ2-5; tentative D call: TRBD2 (6 bases). CDR3 DNA sequence: TGTGCCAGCAGCTTAACTAGCCCAGGGACCCAGTACTTC. It specifies CASSLTSPGTQYF.